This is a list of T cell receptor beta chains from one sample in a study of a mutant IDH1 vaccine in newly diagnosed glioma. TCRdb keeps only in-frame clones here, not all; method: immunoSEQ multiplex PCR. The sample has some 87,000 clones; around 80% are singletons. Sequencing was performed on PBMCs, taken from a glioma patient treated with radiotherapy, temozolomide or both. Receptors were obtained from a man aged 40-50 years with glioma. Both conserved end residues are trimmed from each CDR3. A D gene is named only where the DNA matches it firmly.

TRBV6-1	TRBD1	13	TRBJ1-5	ASSHTGTGGQPQH
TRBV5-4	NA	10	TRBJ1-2	ASRWTIRGYT
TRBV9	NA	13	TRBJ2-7	ASSVSSVGVLEQY
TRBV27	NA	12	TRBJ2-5	ASSFMGAGETQY
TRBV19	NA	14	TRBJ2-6	ASQRSGDSGANVLT
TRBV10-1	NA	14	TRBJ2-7	ASKNSRGTITYEQY
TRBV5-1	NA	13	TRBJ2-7	ASSLEGGLIHEQY
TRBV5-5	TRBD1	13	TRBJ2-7	ASSWGGDRPYEQY
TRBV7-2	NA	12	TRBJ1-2	ASSFGWGQHGYT
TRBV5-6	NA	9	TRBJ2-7	ASSFSLEQY
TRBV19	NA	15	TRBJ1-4	ASSIPTAFATNEKLF
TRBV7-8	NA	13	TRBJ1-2	ASSLTKSGTNGYT
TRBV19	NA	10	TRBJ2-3	ASSIGTDTQY
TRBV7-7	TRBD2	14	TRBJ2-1	ASSPGLAGARDEQF
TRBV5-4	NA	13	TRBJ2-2	ASSPQGPGTGELF
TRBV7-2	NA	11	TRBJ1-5	ASSLTGDQPQH
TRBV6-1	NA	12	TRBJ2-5	ASSGWRYGETQY
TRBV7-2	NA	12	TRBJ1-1	ASSPPWRDTEAF
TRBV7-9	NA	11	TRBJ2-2	ASSLSATGELF
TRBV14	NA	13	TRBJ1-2	ASSQTGQSNYGYT
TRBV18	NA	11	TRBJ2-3	ASSPTGTDTQY
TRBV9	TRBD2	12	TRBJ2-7	ASSVSGGRGEQY
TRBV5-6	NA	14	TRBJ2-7	ASSLVSGPSSYEQY
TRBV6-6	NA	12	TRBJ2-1	ASRIAASYNEQF
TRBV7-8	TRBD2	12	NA	ASSELAGTYEQY
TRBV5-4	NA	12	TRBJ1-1	ASSLGGTNTEAF
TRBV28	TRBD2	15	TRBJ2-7	ASSSVLTSGSIYEQY
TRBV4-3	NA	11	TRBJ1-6	ASSQDGGTPLH
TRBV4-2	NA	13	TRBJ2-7	ASSPSTGEVYEQY
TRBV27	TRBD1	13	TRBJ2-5	ASSPGDRAQETQY
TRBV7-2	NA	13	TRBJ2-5	ASSLDGLYQETQY
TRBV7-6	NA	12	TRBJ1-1	ASSLEGFHTEAF
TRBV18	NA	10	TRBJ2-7	ASSNGVYEQY
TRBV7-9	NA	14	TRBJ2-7	ASSSTRRTTQYEQY
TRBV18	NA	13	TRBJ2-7	ASSPQRGDVYEQY
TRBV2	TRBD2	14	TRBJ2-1	AIPSGGLGPYNEQF
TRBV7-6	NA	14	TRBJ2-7	ASSRAAGQGVYEQY
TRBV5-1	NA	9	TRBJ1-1	ASRAYTEAF
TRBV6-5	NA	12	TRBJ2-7	ASSQDSLSYEQY
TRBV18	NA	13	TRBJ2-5	ASSPPTGQRETQY
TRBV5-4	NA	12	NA	ASSLGPRSYEQY
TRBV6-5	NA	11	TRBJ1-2	ASSYSSDYGYT
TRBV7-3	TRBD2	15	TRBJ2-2	ASSLVGTSGYTGELF